This T cell receptor beta chain stems from a study of blood T cells in healthy people across ages. Study as a whole: Capture by template switching was about one barcoded beta molecule per two T cells.

The CDR3 has 15 residues. Germline CDR1 reads SEHNR; CDR2 reads FQNEAQ (reference sequence). V dropped 5 bases and J dropped 6 bases, with 18 bases sitting between them. The study's findings and limits: It was not known whether donors were CMV positive (a possible confounder of expanded clonotype changes). Age advanced and TCR beta diversity per million T cells fell, roughly linearly.

This clonotype was counted a single time. Its antigen is currently unknown. Next came a second PCR, run for 7 to 11 cycles, which used a sample-barcoded 5' primer along with a J-beta primer mix. TCRdb reprocessed the 5' RACE reads with MiXCR, giving one entry per CDR3 protein. The table records over 600,000 distinct CDR3 sequences, under 25% of them present only once. The gene calls are TRBV7-9 and TRBJ2-3; TRBD2 might be the D (6 bases). This TCR was sampled from a man between 70 and 80 years old in good health. The sample comprised blood. CDR3 region: CASSPGDLYLDTQYF. As DNA, the CDR3 is TGTGCCAGCAGCCCGGGGGACTTATATTTGGATACGCAGTATTTT.